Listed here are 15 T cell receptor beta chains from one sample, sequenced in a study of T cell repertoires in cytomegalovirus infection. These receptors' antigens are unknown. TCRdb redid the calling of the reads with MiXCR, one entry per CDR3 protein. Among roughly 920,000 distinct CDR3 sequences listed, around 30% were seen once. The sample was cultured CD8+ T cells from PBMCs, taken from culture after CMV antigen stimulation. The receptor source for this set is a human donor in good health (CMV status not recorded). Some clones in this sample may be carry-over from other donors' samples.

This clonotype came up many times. CDR3 sequence: CASSQQEGGYGYTF. Here the CDR3 DNA reads TGCGCCAGCAGCCAACAAGAAGGCGGCTATGGCTACACCTTC. The chain employs TRBV4-1 and TRBJ1-2; D not certain. The CDR3 length is 14 residues. With 2 bases removed from V and 4 bases from J, the gap between germline ends came to 11 bases. Germline CDR1 MGHRA, CDR2 YSYEKL.

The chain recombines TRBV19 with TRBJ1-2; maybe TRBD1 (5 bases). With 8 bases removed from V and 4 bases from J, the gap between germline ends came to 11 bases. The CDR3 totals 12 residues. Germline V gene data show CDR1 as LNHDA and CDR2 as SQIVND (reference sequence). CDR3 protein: CASFTGFYGYTF. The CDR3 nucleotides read TGTGCCAGTTTTACAGGTTTCTATGGCTACACCTTC.

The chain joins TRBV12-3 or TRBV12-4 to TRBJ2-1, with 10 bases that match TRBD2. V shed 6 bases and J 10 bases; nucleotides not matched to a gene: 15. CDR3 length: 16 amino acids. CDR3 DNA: TGTGCCAGCAGCTCCGAGGGAGCGGGGGGGTCTGGGGAGCAGTTCTTC. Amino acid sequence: CASSSEGAGGSGEQFF.

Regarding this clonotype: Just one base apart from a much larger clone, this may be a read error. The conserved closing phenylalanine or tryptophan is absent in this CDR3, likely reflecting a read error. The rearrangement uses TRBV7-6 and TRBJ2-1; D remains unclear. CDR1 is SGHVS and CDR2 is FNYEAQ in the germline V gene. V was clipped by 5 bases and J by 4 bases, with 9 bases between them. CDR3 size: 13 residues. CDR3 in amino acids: CASSPLPYNEQFS. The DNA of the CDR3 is TGTGCCAGCAGCCCCCTCCCTTACAATGAGCAGTTCTCC.

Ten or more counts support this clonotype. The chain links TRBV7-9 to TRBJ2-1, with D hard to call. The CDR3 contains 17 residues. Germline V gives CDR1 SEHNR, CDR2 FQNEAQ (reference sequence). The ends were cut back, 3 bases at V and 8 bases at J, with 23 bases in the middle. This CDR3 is CASSFGGNPGPMDEQFF. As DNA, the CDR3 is TGTGCCAGCAGCTTCGGTGGAAATCCGGGTCCTATGGATGAGCAGTTCTTC.

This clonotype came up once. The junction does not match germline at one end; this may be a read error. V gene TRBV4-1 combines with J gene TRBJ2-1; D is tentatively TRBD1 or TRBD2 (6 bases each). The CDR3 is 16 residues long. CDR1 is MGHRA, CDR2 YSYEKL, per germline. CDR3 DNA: TGCGCCTGCAGCCAAGTGGGGGGCTCCCCATCGATTGAGCAGTTCTTC. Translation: CACSQVGGSPSIEQFF.

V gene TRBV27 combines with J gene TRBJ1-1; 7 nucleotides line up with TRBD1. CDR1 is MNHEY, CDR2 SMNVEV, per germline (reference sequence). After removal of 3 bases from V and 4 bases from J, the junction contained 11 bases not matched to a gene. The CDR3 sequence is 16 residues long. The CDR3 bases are TGTGCCAGCAGTTTGGAGACAGGGTTGATGGGCACTGAAGCTTTCTTT. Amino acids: CASSLETGLMGTEAFF.

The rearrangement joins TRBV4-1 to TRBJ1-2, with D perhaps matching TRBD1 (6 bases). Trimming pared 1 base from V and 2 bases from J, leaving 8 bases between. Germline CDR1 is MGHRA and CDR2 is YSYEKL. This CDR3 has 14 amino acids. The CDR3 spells CASSQAGDNYGYTF. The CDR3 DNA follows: TGCGCCAGCAGCCAAGCAGGGGACAACTATGGCTACACCTTC.

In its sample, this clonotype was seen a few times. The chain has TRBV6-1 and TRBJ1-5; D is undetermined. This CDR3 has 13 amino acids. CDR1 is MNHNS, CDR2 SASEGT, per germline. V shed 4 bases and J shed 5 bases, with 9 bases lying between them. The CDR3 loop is CASSVRTDQPQHF. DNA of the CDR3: TGTGCCAGCAGTGTCAGGACCGATCAGCCCCAGCATTTT.

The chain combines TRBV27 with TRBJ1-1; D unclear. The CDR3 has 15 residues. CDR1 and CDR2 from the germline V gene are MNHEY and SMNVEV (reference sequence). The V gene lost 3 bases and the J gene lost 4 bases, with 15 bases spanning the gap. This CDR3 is CASSFSPGPGTEAFF. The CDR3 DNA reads TGTGCCAGCAGTTTCTCTCCCGGGCCTGGCACTGAAGCTTTCTTT.

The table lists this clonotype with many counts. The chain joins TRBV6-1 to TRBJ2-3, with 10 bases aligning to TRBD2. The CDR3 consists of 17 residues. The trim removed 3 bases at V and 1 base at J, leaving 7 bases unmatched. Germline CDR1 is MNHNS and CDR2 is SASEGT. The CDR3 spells CASSEYSLAGGTDTQYF. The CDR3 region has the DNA TGTGCCAGCAGTGAGTACAGTCTAGCGGGGGGCACAGATACGCAGTATTTT.

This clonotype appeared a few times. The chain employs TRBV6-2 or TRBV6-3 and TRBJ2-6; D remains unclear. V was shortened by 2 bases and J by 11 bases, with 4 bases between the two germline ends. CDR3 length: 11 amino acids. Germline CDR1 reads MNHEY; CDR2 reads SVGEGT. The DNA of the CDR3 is TGTGCCAGCAGTTACAGAGACGTCCTGACTTTC. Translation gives CASSYRDVLTF.

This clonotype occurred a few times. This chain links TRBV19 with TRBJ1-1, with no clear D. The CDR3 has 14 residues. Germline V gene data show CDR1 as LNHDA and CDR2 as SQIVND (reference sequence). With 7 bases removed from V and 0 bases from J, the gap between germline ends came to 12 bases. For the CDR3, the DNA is TGTGCCAGTACGGTTCCTGCCATGAACACTGAAGCTTTCTTT. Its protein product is CASTVPAMNTEAFF. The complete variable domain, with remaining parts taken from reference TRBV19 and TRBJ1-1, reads DGGITQSPKYLFRKEGQNVTLSCEQNLNHDAMYWYRQDPGQGLRLIYYSQIVNDFQKGDIAEGYSVSREKKESFPLTVTSAQKNPTAFYLCASTVPAMNTEAFFGQGTRLTVV.

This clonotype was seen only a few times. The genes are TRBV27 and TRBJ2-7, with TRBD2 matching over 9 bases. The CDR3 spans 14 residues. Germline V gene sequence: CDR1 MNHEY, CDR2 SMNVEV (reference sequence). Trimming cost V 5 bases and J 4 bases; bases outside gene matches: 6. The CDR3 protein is CASSTPGLAYEQYF. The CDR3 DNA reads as TGTGCCAGCAGTACCCCGGGACTAGCTTACGAGCAGTACTTC.

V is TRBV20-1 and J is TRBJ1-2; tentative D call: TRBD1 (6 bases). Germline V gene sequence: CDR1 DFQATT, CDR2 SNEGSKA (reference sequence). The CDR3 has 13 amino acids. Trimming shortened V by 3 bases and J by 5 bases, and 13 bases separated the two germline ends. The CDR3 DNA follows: TGCAGTGCTAGCTGGACAGAGGATTATGGCTACACCTTC. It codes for CSASWTEDYGYTF.